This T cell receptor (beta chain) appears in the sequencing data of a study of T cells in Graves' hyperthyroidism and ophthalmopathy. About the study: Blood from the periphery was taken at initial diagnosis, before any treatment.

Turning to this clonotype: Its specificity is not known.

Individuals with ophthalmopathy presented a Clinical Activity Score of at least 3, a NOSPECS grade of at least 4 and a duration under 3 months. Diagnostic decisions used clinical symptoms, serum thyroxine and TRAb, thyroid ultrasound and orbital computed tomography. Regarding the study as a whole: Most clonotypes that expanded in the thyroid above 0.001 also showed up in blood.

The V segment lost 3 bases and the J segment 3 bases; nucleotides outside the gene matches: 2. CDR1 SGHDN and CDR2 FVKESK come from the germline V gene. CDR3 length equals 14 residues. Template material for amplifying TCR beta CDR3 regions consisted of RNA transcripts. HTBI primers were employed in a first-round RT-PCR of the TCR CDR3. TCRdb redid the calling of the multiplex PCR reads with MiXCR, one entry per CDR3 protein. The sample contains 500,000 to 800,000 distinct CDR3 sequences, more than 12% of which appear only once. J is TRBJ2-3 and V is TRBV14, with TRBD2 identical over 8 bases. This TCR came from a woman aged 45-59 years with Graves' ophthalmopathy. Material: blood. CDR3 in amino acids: CASSHRLATDTQYF. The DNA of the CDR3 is TGTGCCAGCAGCCACCGACTAGCGACAGATACGCAGTATTTT.